The 2 T cell receptor beta chains listed next were all sequenced from one sample in a study of T-cell memory formation after mild COVID-19. TCRdb itself ran the 5' RACE reads through MiXCR, one entry per CDR3 protein. The data contain about 150,000 distinct CDR3 sequences, around 25% of them seen just once; the ten biggest clones take up around 22%. The sequenced material came from PBMCs or a T cell subset sorted from them (not recorded which). The receptors shown here come from an adult woman who had mild COVID-19 (a few samples of this study predate the infection). Cell type and time point are not known.

This rearrangement joins TRBV6-5 to TRBJ2-7; 12 bases agree with TRBD1. Germline assignment: CDR1 MNHEY and CDR2 SVGAGI. The length of the CDR3 is 15 residues. Trimming at V came to 4 bases and at J to 5 bases, leaving 6 bases not matched to a gene. The CDR3: CASSLPGQGAHEQYF. Here the CDR3 DNA reads TGTGCCAGCAGTTTACCGGGACAGGGGGCGCACGAGCAGTACTTC.

The rearrangement uses TRBV7-3 and TRBJ2-3, with 14 bases lining up with TRBD2. The CDR3 is made up of 15 amino acids. From germline, CDR1 is SGHTA and CDR2 FQGTGA. With 5 bases clipped from V and 5 bases from J, the junction kept 3 bases outside the gene matches. Here the CDR3 reads CASSLGTSGRDTQYF. In nucleotides, the CDR3 is TGTGCCAGCAGCCTCGGGACTAGCGGGAGAGATACGCAGTATTTT.